This TCR beta chain emerged from a study of immune evolution from preneoplasia to lung adenocarcinoma (dated by TCRdb to the early 2020s). With regard to the full study: No AAH lesions showed HLA loss of heterozygosity, compared with 7% of AIS, 15% of MIA and around a third of ADC lesions. The study combined immune gene expression, TCR sequencing and multiplex immunofluorescence to profile immune contexture across lung adenocarcinoma precursors and invasive adenocarcinoma. The immune data were integrated with whole exome sequencing and methylation data from the same cohort of nodules. In total, the cohort included some 50 patients with pulmonary nodules, all of whom underwent surgical resection. POLYSOLVER was used to infer Class I HLA alleles from exome data, and LOHHLA was used to detect allele-specific HLA loss. Resected precursor lesions (AAH, AIS, MIA) and invasive adenocarcinomas were compared against paired morphologically normal lung tissue. A total of about 56 patients contributed TCR sequencing data. The study reported that about a hundred samples were used for TCR sequencing. Sample size was determined by specimen availability and not by a prior power calculation.

TCR beta CDR3 regions were sequenced from DNA using the immunoSEQ hsTCRbeta Kit. As for the authors' bioinformatics: TCR sequencing data were analysed with the ImmunoSEQ Analyzer. T cell clonality was calculated on productive rearrangements as 1 minus Pielou's evenness. The inverse Simpson index, applied to productive templates, was used to measure T cell diversity. T cell density was expressed as TCR beta template counts normalized to usable DNA, with usable DNA estimated by amplifying and sequencing housekeeping genes. Two-sided Kruskal-Wallis tests were used to compare TCR metrics between histologic stages. TCRdb retrieved this table from immuneACCESS and kept in-frame rearrangements only. Not all clones are present; in checked studies, unresolved V genes account for under half, and no reason is known for the remainder. That table is the source of V, J and clone size, and D and trimming were worked out from the DNA. Here the sample has tens of thousands of clones; around 74% occur a single time. About 6.5% of the sample is taken by the ten largest.

The study at large found these results: Clonality was highest in normal lung, while later-stage lesions appeared to have lower clonality but higher T cell density and diversity. Normal lung had the highest top T cell clone frequencies, and these frequencies appeared to fall progressively from AAH through AIS, MIA and invasive adenocarcinoma. T cell clonality was highest in KRAS-mutant nodules compared with EGFR-mutant or double wild-type lesions. The findings were based on association rather than direct causation, and larger cohorts with long-term follow-up and longitudinal biopsies were deemed needed. Because every patient came from Japan and China, how well the results apply to Western populations was uncertain.

Resection was performed on patients in Japan or China between the mid-2010s and the late 2010s. Two lung cancer pathologists independently reviewed H&E slides to confirm the histologic diagnosis of every case. For nucleic acid extraction, premalignant or tumor cells were enriched by macro-dissection following pathologic assessment. DNA was isolated from FFPE tissue using the AllPrep DNA/RNA FFPE Kit. Concerning this clone itself: What antigen it recognizes has not been identified. One base away there is no much larger clone; base qualities are not given.

Sequenced: FFPE invasive lung adenocarcinoma tissue. Interpreted using the paper, the cell subset or site label stands for: frankly invasive lung adenocarcinoma (ADC). This receptor was taken from a person between 55 and 69 years old with lung adenocarcinoma.

The CDR3 corresponds to CASSSKEGHNEQFF. The DNA sequence follows: TGTGCCAGCAGCTCTAAGGAGGGGCACAATGAGCAGTTCTTC. Recombination joined TRBV5-6 with TRBJ2-1; matching of 6 bases hints at TRBD2 as the D gene. Looking up the germline V gene yields CDR1 SGHDT and CDR2 YYEEEE. Reading from cysteine to phenylalanine, the CDR3 counts 14 amino acids. The sequence is cut down to CDR3 DNA, 42 bases in frame from base 1. The V end loses 3 bases and the J end loses 5 bases, and a stretch of 12 bases separates them.